This TCR beta chain was obtained from a study of neurological immune-mediated disorders. TCRdb ran MiXCR on the 5' RACE reads and lists one entry per CDR3 protein. The table records 15,000 or so distinct CDR3 sequences, 13% of them present only once. Germline V gene sequence: CDR1 SGHDN, CDR2 FVKESK. The CDR3 runs to 13 residues. V lost 1 base and J lost 14, with 17 bases in between. The table lists this clonotype with many counts. The origin of this receptor is a female donor with HTLV-1-associated myelopathy (HAM/TSP). Sequenced sample: CD8+ T cells from blood. This sequence joins TRBV14 and TRBJ1-2; tentative D call: TRBD1 (5 bases). This CDR3 is CASSQVPTGDGTF. The CDR3 DNA sequence: TGTGCCAGCAGCCAAGTTCCTACGGGGGACGGGACCTTC.